A selection of T cell receptor beta chains follows, all from one sample in a study of shared clonotypes between healthy human individuals. TCRdb's copy holds only in-frame clones and misses some; the assay was immunoSEQ multiplex PCR. In the table there are roughly 590,000 clones, around 95% of which are singletons. The sequencing input was naive CD8+ T cells sorted from blood. Every receptor here comes from a woman in her 30s in good health. CDR3s include the opening cysteine and the closing phenylalanine or tryptophan. A D gene is named only where the DNA matches it firmly. Part of the rows lack a size; the others show once, few, many or a class for expanded clones.

TRBD1,once,TRBJ1-1,TRBV19,CASSLTGAFMNTEAFF,TGTGCCAGTAGCCTAACAGGGGCCTTCATGAACACTGAAGCTTTCTTT
TRBD1,.,TRBJ1-2,TRBV19,CASSLRDRVYGYTF,TGTGCCAGTAGTCTCCGGGACAGGGTCTATGGCTACACCTTC
.,.,TRBJ2-7,TRBV5-1,CASSPAAGAYEQYF,TGCGCCAGCAGCCCCGCGGCAGGGGCCTACGAGCAGTACTTC
TRBD1,.,TRBJ2-7,TRBV5-5,CASSPGDSLVYEQYF,TGTGCCAGCAGCCCTGGGGACAGCTTAGTCTACGAGCAGTACTTC
.,few,TRBJ1-1,TRBV6-1,CASSVNTEAFF,TGTGCCAGCAGTGTGAACACTGAAGCTTTCTTT
.,.,TRBJ1-1,TRBV25-1,CASSEYGGEAFF,TGTGCCAGCAGTGAATATGGGGGTGAAGCTTTCTTT
.,once,TRBJ2-3,TRBV7-2,CASSSAPGREKRDTQYF,TGTGCCAGCAGCTCAGCGCCGGGACGGGAAAAGAGGGATACGCAGTATTTT
.,.,TRBJ1-2,TRBV27,CASRGLRGYTF,TGTGCCAGCAGGGGGCTAAGGGGCTACACCTTC
.,once,TRBJ1-5,TRBV19,CASSMGVNQPQHF,TGTGCCAGTAGTATGGGGGTGAATCAGCCCCAGCATTTT
.,.,TRBJ2-1,TRBV5-1,CASSLAWGNEQFF,TGCGCCAGCAGCTTGGCTTGGGGGAATGAGCAGTTCTTC
TRBD2,.,TRBJ2-1,TRBV9,CASSVEGAGALNEQFF,TGTGCCAGCAGCGTAGAGGGAGCGGGAGCCCTCAATGAGCAGTTCTTC
.,.,TRBJ2-2,TRBV2,CASSNPMNTGELFF,TGTGCCAGCAGTAACCCAATGAACACCGGGGAGCTGTTTTTT
TRBD1,.,TRBJ2-7,TRBV27,CASSFGTGTDYEQYF,TGTGCCAGCAGTTTCGGGACAGGGACTGATTACGAGCAGTACTTC
TRBD2,.,TRBJ2-7,TRBV6-1,CASSETSGVDEQYF,TGTGCCAGCAGTGAAACTAGCGGGGTCGACGAGCAGTACTTC
TRBD2,.,TRBJ2-2,TRBV28,CASTSGSNSLFTGELFF,TGTGCCAGCACCAGCGGGAGCAACTCCCTCTTCACCGGGGAGCTGTTTTTT
TRBD1,.,TRBJ1-5,TRBV5-1,CASSETGVGQPQHF,TGCGCCAGCAGCGAGACAGGGGTTGGCCAGCCCCAGCATTTT
TRBD1,.,TRBJ2-1,TRBV2,CASSPGQVGDYNEQFF,TGTGCCAGCAGTCCGGGACAGGTGGGGGATTACAATGAGCAGTTCTTC
.,.,TRBJ2-7,TRBV6-1,CASSQPSYEQYF,TGTGCCAGCAGCCAACCCAGTTACGAGCAGTACTTC
TRBD1,.,TRBJ2-7,TRBV19,CASSGGGHRGAYEQYF,TGTGCCAGTAGTGGAGGGGGCCACAGGGGGGCTTACGAGCAGTACTTC
.,.,TRBJ1-4,TRBV19,CASIPQVDEKLFF,TGTGCCAGTATCCCTCAGGTTGATGAAAAACTGTTTTTT
.,.,TRBJ1-6,TRBV7-8,CASSLAQTGNYNSPLHF,TGTGCCAGCAGCTTAGCTCAAACAGGGAACTATAATTCACCCCTCCACTTT
.,.,TRBJ1-1,TRBV7-9,CASSPGRSEAFF,TGTGCCAGCAGCCCTGGTAGGTCTGAAGCTTTCTTT
.,.,TRBJ1-1,TRBV27,CASSLGGLNTEAFF,TGTGCCAGCAGCCTGGGGGGCCTGAACACTGAAGCTTTCTTT
.,.,TRBJ2-3,TRBV6-1,CASSEQQIIGRTDTQYF,TGTGCCAGCAGTGAACAACAGATCATTGGCCGCACAGATACGCAGTATTTT
.,.,TRBJ2-7,TRBV4-1,CASSQGLSWNEQYF,TGCGCCAGCAGCCAAGGGCTATCGTGGAACGAGCAGTACTTC
.,.,TRBJ1-4,TRBV5-1,CASSLEAVGWEDEKLFF,TGCGCCAGCAGCTTGGAAGCAGTTGGTTGGGAAGATGAAAAACTGTTTTTT
.,.,TRBJ2-3,TRBV6-5,CASRRFGEVADTQYF,TGTGCCAGCAGGCGATTCGGGGAGGTGGCAGATACGCAGTATTTT
TRBD2,.,TRBJ2-1,TRBV19,CASTLSGGLLEQFF,TGTGCCAGTACCCTCAGCGGGGGGCTGCTCGAGCAGTTCTTC
.,.,TRBJ1-2,TRBV27,CASSPSAGGLAGYTF,TGTGCCAGCAGCCCTTCCGCTGGGGGGCTGGCTGGCTACACCTTC
.,.,TRBJ2-2,TRBV7-9,CASSPTGVAYGELFF,TGTGCCAGCAGCCCAACCGGGGTGGCTTATGGGGAGCTGTTTTTT
.,.,TRBJ2-5,TRBV28,CASSTGETQYF,TGTGCCAGCAGTACCGGGGAGACCCAGTACTTC
TRBD1,once,TRBJ1-5,TRBV28,CASTTGDSNQPQHF,TGTGCCAGCACGACAGGGGATAGCAATCAGCCCCAGCATTTT
.,.,TRBJ1-2,TRBV14,CASSQDWGGYGYTF,TGTGCCAGCAGCCAAGATTGGGGGGGCTATGGCTACACCTTC
.,once,TRBJ2-7,TRBV27,CASSLSGYYEQYF,TGTGCCAGCAGTTTAAGCGGTTACTACGAGCAGTACTTC
TRBD1,.,TRBJ2-7,TRBV5-1,CASSTEQGATYEQYF,TGCGCCAGCAGCACCGAACAGGGGGCGACCTACGAGCAGTACTTC
TRBD2,.,TRBJ2-3,TRBV9,CASSPGLAGGITDTQYF,TGTGCCAGCAGCCCGGGACTAGCGGGAGGGATCACAGATACGCAGTATTTT
.,.,TRBJ2-1,TRBV19,CASSYSEANEQFF,TGTGCCAGTAGTTACTCCGAGGCTAATGAGCAGTTCTTC
TRBD2,.,TRBJ2-5,TRBV28,CASRRLAGGTQETQYF,TGTGCCAGCAGGCGACTAGCGGGAGGCACCCAAGAGACCCAGTACTTC
TRBD2,.,TRBJ2-5,TRBV6-5,CASSYSVAGGIETQYF,TGTGCCAGCAGTTACTCGGTGGCGGGAGGAATAGAGACCCAGTACTTC
.,.,TRBJ2-1,TRBV11-1,CASSPETGPYNEQFF,TGTGCCAGCAGCCCGGAGACAGGCCCCTACAATGAGCAGTTCTTC
.,.,TRBJ2-5,TRBV25-1,CASSLGETQYF,TGTGCCAGCAGCTTAGGGGAGACCCAGTACTTC
TRBD1,.,TRBJ2-5,TRBV14,CASSGGQGAGETQYF,TGTGCCAGCAGCGGGGGACAGGGGGCAGGGGAGACCCAGTACTTC
.,.,TRBJ2-7,TRBV15,CATSRDARLIGQINEQYF,TGTGCCACCAGCAGAGATGCCCGCCTCATTGGACAGATCAACGAGCAGTACTTC
.,.,TRBJ2-7,TRBV28,CASNLVGGLEQYF,TGTGCCAGCAATTTAGTCGGCGGGCTCGAGCAGTACTTC
TRBD2,.,TRBJ2-7,TRBV15,CATSRGKTGGRDYEQYF,TGTGCCACCAGCAGAGGGAAAACTGGCGGGAGGGACTACGAGCAGTACTTC
.,few,TRBJ1-1,TRBV5-1,CASSLARWEDTEAFF,TGCGCCAGCAGCTTGGCACGGTGGGAAGACACTGAAGCTTTCTTT
.,.,TRBJ2-7,TRBV4-2,CASSYPDSSYEQYF,TGTGCCAGCAGCTATCCGGACAGCTCCTACGAGCAGTACTTC
.,.,TRBJ2-7,TRBV5-4,CASSLDDEQYF,TGTGCCAGCAGCTTGGACGACGAGCAGTACTTC
.,.,TRBJ2-1,TRBV15,CATSRDHPGGERNNEQFF,TGTGCCACCAGCAGAGATCACCCCGGGGGCGAGCGGAACAATGAGCAGTTCTTC